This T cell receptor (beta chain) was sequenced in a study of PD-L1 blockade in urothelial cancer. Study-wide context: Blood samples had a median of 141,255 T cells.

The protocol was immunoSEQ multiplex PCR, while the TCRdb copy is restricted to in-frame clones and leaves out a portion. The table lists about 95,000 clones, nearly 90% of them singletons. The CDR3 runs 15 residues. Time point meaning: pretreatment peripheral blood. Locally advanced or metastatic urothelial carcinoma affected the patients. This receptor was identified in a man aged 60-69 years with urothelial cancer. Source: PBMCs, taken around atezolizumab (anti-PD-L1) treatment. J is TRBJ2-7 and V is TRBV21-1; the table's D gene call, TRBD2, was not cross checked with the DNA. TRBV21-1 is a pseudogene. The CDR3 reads CASSKSRVGSCEQYF. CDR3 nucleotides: TGTGCCAGCAGCAAATCTAGGGTCGGGAGCTGTGAGCAGTACTTC.